Following are 15 T cell receptor beta chains from one sample sequenced in a study of blood T cell repertoires in COVID-19. TCRdb's table, derived via immunoSEQ multiplex PCR, lists solely in-frame clones and lacks some. The sample carries some 360,000 clones, roughly nine tenths recorded once. The sequencing sample was made of peripheral blood. These receptors originate from a woman aged 55-70 years with COVID-19, enrolled during active disease.

V is TRBV13 and J is TRBJ1-3; 8 bases agree with TRBD1. The CDR3 is made up of 12 amino acids. Germline lookup yields CDR1 PRHDT and CDR2 FYEKMQ (reference sequence). V gave up 8 bases and J gave up 3 bases; unmatched junction bases: 0. The CDR3 loop reads CASGQGGNTIYF. The CDR3, as DNA: TGTGCCAGCGGACAGGGTGGAAACACCATATATTTT.

With respect to this clone: Other DNA sequences in this specimen translate into the identical CDR3. This chain joins TRBV4-1 and TRBJ1-2, with a tentative D call TRBD1 (5 bases). Germline V lookup: CDR1 MGHRA, CDR2 YSYEKL. V lost 4 bases, J lost 3 bases, and 9 bases lay in between. The CDR3 is 13 residues long. CDR3 sequence (DNA): TGCGCCAGCAGCCCCGGCAGGGACTATGGCTACACCTTC. Its protein is CASSPGRDYGYTF.

V gene TRBV11-2 combines with J gene TRBJ1-2; 9 nucleotides line up with TRBD1. CDR3 size: 14 residues. Germline CDR1 is SGHAT and CDR2 is FQNNGV. The V segment lost 4 bases and the J segment 4 bases; nucleotides outside the gene matches: 4. The CDR3 region has the DNA TGTGCCAGCAGCTCGGACAGGGGCGGCTATGGCTACACCTTC. This sequence encodes CASSSDRGGYGYTF.

This clone was seen only a few times. The chain couples TRBV10-3 to TRBJ1-1; D ambiguous. Germline V gene lookup returns CDR1 ENHRY and CDR2 SYGVKD. With 8 bases removed from V and 0 bases from J, the gap between germline ends came to 13 bases. The CDR3 length is 14 residues. The CDR3 reads CAIRDRGMNTEAFF. The CDR3 region has the DNA TGTGCCATCCGAGATCGGGGTATGAACACTGAAGCTTTCTTT.

The rearrangement links TRBV24-1 to TRBJ1-4; D is uncertain. Germline V gives CDR1 KGHDR, CDR2 SFDVKD. The CDR3 covers 11 residues. Trimming took 11 bases from V and 7 from J, leaving 10 bases between them. Here the CDR3 DNA reads TGTGCCAAATCCCTTCTTGAAAAACTGTTTTTT. It encodes CAKSLLEKLFF.

The V gene is TRBV5-1, the J gene TRBJ2-7; D may be TRBD2 (6 bases). V lost 0 bases, J lost 3 bases, and 13 bases lay in between. The length of the CDR3 is 15 residues. Germline V gene data show CDR1 as SGHRS and CDR2 as YFSETQ. The CDR3 bases are TGCGCCAGCAGCTTGGCCCCGGGGAGGAACTACGAGCAGTACTTC. Protein product: CASSLAPGRNYEQYF.

The V gene is TRBV15, the J gene TRBJ1-2; tentative D call: TRBD1 (5 bases). Germline loops: CDR1 LNHNV, CDR2 YYDKDF (reference sequence). This CDR3 comprises 15 residues. The V gene lost 1 base and the J gene lost 3 bases, with 12 bases spanning the gap. CDR3 in amino acids: CATSRVAGPDYGYTF. The DNA for the CDR3 is TGTGCCACCAGCAGAGTGGCAGGGCCGGACTATGGCTACACCTTC.

The chain is built from TRBV11-2 and TRBJ2-3; 9 bases fit TRBD2. The germline gives CDR1 SGHAT, CDR2 FQNNGV. CDR3 length equals 16 residues. V trimming: 2 bases; J trimming: 6 bases; junction bases outside the gene matches: 9. The CDR3, as DNA: TGTGCCAGCAGCTTATTAATAGCGGGGGAATGGGATACGCAGTATTTT. Amino acid sequence: CASSLLIAGEWDTQYF. The full variable domain, its missing parts supplied by reference TRBV11-2 and TRBJ2-3, is EAGVAQSPRYKIIEKRQSVAFWCNPISGHATLYWYQQILGQGPKLLIQFQNNGVVDDSQLPKDRFSAERLKGVDSTLKIQPAKLEDSAVYLCASSLLIAGEWDTQYFGPGTRLTVL.

J is TRBJ1-6 and V is TRBV5-1, with a possible D match to TRBD1 (5 bases). The CDR3 consists of 17 residues. Trimming took 0 bases from V and 6 from J, leaving 16 bases between them. The germline CDR1 and CDR2 sequences are SGHRS and YFSETQ. The CDR3 here is CASSLEAQGPFNSPLHF. The CDR3 bases are TGCGCCAGCAGCTTGGAGGCCCAGGGCCCATTTAATTCACCCCTCCACTTT.

V gene TRBV15 combines with J gene TRBJ1-1; D is undetermined. Trimming cost V 2 bases and J 1 base, with 11 bases left between them. CDR1 is LNHNV, CDR2 YYDKDF, per germline (reference sequence). This CDR3 has 15 amino acids. CDR3 bases: TGTGCCACCAGCAGACCGGGAGCGGGGAACACTGAAGCTTTCTTT. This gives the protein CATSRPGAGNTEAFF.

J is TRBJ1-4 and V is TRBV5-5; D not certain. The CDR3 length is 14 residues. The V and J ends lost 2 bases and 2 bases respectively, with 7 bases between them. CDR1 is SGHKS and CDR2 is YYEKEE in the germline V gene (reference sequence). The CDR3 here is CASSLTGTNEKLFF. The CDR3 coding sequence is TGTGCCAGCAGCTTAACGGGGACTAATGAAAAACTGTTTTTT.

The chain combines TRBV5-1 with TRBJ1-5; 11 bases agree with TRBD1. CDR3 length: 14 residues. Losses at the gene ends were 7 bases for V and 9 bases for J; bases not matched to a gene: 9. Germline CDR1 reads SGHRS; CDR2 reads YFSETQ. The CDR3 protein is CASRPGTGGLPQHF. The CDR3 DNA is TGCGCCAGCCGTCCCGGGACAGGGGGATTGCCCCAGCATTTT.

The rearrangement uses TRBV6-5 and TRBJ2-1; 8 bases match TRBD2. The junction had 6 bases not matched to a gene; V was cut back by 11 bases and J by 0 bases. The CDR3 length is 14 residues. Germline V gene sequence: CDR1 MNHEY, CDR2 SVGAGI. CDR3 coding DNA: TGTGCCGGGGCTAGCGGGTTCTCCTACAATGAGCAGTTCTTC. This encodes CAGASGFSYNEQFF.

The rearrangement uses TRBV6-5 and TRBJ2-1, with a possible D match to TRBD2 (5 bases). CDR1 and CDR2 (germline): MNHEY, SVGAGI. The CDR3 sequence is 14 residues long. Between the trimmed V and J ends, which lost 5 bases and 2 bases, there was a span of 10 bases. Written as DNA, the CDR3 is TGTGCCAGCAGTCCTGGACTGACCTACAATGAGCAGTTCTTC. It translates to CASSPGLTYNEQFF.

This clone was picked up one time. The chain joins TRBV2 to TRBJ2-3; 7 bases agree with TRBD2. The CDR3 length is 17 residues. In germline, CDR1 is SNHLY, CDR2 FYNNEI. The trim removed 10 bases at V and 1 base at J, leaving 17 bases unmatched. CDR3 in amino acids: CATTAQLGGRGTDTQYF. CDR3 sequence (DNA): TGTGCCACCACAGCTCAACTTGGCGGGAGAGGCACAGATACGCAGTATTTT.